This T cell receptor (beta chain) was documented in a study of blood T cell repertoires in COVID-19. Study-level background: Specimens from acute and convalescent COVID-19 originated in the United States, Italy and Spain. The analysed material was cDNA or gDNA that came from T cells, B-cell-depleted T cells, or PBMCs.

Authors' methods: For nucleated cells, counts were estimated from reference gene primer amplification. Sequencing used immunoSEQ multiplex PCR; TCRdb keeps in-frame clones, though not all of them. V and J calls and clone size are copied from that table; D and trimming were computed from the DNA. The sample has roughly 53,000 clones; 70% to 90% are singletons. V was pared by 6 bases and J by 2 bases, with 16 bases between. CDR3 length equals 15 residues. Looked up from germline, CDR1 is SNHLY and CDR2 is FYNNEI. The receptor's source is a human donor in a cohort sampled during active COVID-19. The chain has TRBV2 and TRBJ1-1, with a weak D call TRBD1 (5 bases). Sample: peripheral blood. The CDR3: CASRRIDSFNTEAFF. CDR3 nucleotides: TGTGCCAGCAGAAGAATTGACAGCTTTAACACTGAAGCTTTCTTT.